What follows describes a single T cell receptor beta chain. The data stem from a study of blood T cell repertoires in COVID-19. Study as a whole: The samples span acute and convalescent COVID-19 from the United States, Italy and Spain. PBMCs, B-cell-depleted T cells, or T cells were the source of the cDNA or gDNA that made up the material.

Living in 25 or so US areas, the participants were between about 18 and 100 years of age. Donors in Cohort 3 who had recovered were those with two negative PCRs, healthcare professional clearance, or resolution of their symptoms. Clones were read by immunoSEQ multiplex PCR, and TCRdb kept only the in-frame ones, dropping some. The profile covers around 330,000 clones, with over 85% appearing a single time and 2% to 3% taken by the ten largest. CDR1 SEHNR and CDR2 FQNEAQ come from the germline V gene (reference sequence). This CDR3 region has 14 residues. The J segment lost 9 bases and the V segment lost 2 bases, leaving 5 bases of the junction unmatched.

This rearrangement joins TRBV7-9 to TRBJ1-4; 8 positions agree with TRBD1. The sequence derives from a man aged 55 to 70 who had recovered from COVID-19. Sequenced sample: PBMCs or T cells enriched from blood (not recorded which). In DNA, the CDR3 is TGTGCCAGCAGCTTACCAGGGACAGGAAAAAAACTGTTTTTT. It codes for CASSLPGTGKKLFF.